This TCR beta chain comes out of a study of shared clonotypes between healthy human individuals. Sequenced by immunoSEQ multiplex PCR; TCRdb stores in-frame clones only, minus some. Of over a million clones listed, about 80% are singletons. Germline values: CDR1 LNHDA, CDR2 SQIVND (reference sequence). The CDR3 is 16 residues long. Trimming removed 4 bases from V and 9 bases from J; junction bases left unmatched: 14. V usage is TRBV19 and J usage is TRBJ2-1; 8 nucleotides agree with TRBD2. This sequence originates from a young man in good health. The sample consisted of memory CD4+ T cells sorted from blood. Subset meaning: CD45RA-negative fraction. The chain's CDR3 is CASSTQPGGINSEQFF. Here the CDR3 DNA reads TGTGCCAGTAGTACTCAACCGGGGGGGATCAATAGTGAGCAGTTCTTC.